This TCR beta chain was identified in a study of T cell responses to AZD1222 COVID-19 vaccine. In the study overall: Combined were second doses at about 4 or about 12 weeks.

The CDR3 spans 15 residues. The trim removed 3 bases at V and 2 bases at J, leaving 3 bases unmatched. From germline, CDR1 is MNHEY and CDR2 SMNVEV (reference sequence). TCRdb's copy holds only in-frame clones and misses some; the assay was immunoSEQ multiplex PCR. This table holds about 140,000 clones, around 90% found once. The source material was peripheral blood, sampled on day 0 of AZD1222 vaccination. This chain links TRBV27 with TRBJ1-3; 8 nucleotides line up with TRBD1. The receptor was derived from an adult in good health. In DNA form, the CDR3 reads TGTGCCAGCAGTTTCCCGGACAGGGCTGGAAACACCATATATTTT. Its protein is CASSFPDRAGNTIYF.